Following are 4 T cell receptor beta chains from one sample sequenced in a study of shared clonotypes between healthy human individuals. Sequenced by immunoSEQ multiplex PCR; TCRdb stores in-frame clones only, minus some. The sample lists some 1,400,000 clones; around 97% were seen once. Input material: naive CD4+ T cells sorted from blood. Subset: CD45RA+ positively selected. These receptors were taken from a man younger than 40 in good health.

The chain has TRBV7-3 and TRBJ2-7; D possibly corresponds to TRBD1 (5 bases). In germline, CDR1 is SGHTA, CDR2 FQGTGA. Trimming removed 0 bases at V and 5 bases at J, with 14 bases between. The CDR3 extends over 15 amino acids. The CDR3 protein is CASSLTKGLVDEQYF. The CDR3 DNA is TGTGCCAGCAGCTTAACTAAGGGGCTAGTCGACGAGCAGTACTTC. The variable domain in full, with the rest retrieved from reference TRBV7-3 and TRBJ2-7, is GAGVSQTPSNKVTEKGKYVELRCDPISGHTALYWYRQSLGQGPEFLIYFQGTGAADDSGLPNDRFFAVRPEGSVSTLKIQRTERGDSAVYLCASSLTKGLVDEQYFGPGTRLTVT.

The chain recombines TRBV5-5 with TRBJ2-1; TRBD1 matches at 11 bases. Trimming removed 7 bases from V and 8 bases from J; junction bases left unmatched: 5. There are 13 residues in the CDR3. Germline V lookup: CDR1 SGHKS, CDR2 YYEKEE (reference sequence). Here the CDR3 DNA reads TGTGCCAGCGGACGGACAGGGGGCGATGAGCAGTTCTTC. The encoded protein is CASGRTGGDEQFF.

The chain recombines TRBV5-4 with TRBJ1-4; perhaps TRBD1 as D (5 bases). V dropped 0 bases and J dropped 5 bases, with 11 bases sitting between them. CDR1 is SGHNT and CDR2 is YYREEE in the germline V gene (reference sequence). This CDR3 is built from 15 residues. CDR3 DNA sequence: TGTGCCAGCAGCTTGGTGGGGGGGATCAATGAAAAACTGTTTTTT. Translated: CASSLVGGINEKLFF.

The CDR3 is CASSAWGSREVGYTF. Written as DNA, the CDR3 is TGTGCCAGCAGCGCTTGGGGGTCAAGGGAGGTTGGCTACACCTTC. V usage is TRBV9 and J usage is TRBJ1-2; weak D call: TRBD1 (5 bases). The V end was cut by 3 bases, the J end by 7 bases, with 19 bases between. The CDR3 consists of 15 residues. Germline lookup yields CDR1 SGDLS and CDR2 YYNGEE.